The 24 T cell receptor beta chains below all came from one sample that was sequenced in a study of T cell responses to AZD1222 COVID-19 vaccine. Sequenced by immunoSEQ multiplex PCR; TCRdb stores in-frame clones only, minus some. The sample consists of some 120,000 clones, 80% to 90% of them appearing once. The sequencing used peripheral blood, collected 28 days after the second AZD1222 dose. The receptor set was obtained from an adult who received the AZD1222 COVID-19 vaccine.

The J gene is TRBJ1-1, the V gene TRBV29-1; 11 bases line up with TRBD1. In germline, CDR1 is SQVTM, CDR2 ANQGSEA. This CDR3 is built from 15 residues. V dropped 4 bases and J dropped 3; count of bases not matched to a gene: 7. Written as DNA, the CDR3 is TGCAGCGTTGTGGGGACAGGGGGGATGTACACTGAAGCTTTCTTT. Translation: CSVVGTGGMYTEAFF. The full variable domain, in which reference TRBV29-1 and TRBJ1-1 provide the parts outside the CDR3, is SAVISQKPSRDICQRGTSLTIQCQVDSQVTMMFWYRQQPGQSLTLIATANQGSEATYESGFVIDKFPISRPNLTFSTLTVSNMSPEDSSIYLCSVVGTGGMYTEAFFGQGTRLTVV.

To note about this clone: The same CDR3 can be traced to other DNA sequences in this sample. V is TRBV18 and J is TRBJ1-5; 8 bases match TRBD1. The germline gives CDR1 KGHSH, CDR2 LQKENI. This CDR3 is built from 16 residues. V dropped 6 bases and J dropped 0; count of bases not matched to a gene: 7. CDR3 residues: CASSLAGTGSNQPQHF. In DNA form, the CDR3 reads TGTGCCAGCTCGCTGGCCGGGACAGGTAGCAATCAGCCCCAGCATTTT.

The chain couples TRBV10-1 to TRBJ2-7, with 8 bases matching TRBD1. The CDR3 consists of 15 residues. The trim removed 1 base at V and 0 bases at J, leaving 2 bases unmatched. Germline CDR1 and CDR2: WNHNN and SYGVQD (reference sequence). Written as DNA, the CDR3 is TGCGCCAGCAGTGAGTACAGGGGGAGCTCCTACGAGCAGTACTTC. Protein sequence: CASSEYRGSSYEQYF.

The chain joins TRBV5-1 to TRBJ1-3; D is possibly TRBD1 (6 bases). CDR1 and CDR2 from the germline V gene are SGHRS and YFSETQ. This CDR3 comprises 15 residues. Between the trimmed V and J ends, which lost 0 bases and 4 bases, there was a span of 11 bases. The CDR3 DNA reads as TGCGCCAGCAGCTTGGGTGCAGGGGAAGGAAACACCATATATTTT. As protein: CASSLGAGEGNTIYF.

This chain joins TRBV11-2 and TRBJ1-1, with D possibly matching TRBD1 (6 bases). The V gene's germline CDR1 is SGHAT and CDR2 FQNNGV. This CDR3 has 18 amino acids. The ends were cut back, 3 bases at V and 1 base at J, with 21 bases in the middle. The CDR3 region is CASSLGDGGRSWNTEAFF. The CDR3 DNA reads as TGTGCCAGCAGCTTGGGGGATGGGGGCAGGTCGTGGAACACTGAAGCTTTCTTT.

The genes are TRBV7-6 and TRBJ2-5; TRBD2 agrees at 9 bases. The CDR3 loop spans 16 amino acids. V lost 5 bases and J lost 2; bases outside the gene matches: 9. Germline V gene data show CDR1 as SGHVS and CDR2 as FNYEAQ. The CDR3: CASSRPLAGEQETQYF. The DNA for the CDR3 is TGTGCCAGCAGCCGTCCCTTAGCGGGAGAACAAGAGACCCAGTACTTC.

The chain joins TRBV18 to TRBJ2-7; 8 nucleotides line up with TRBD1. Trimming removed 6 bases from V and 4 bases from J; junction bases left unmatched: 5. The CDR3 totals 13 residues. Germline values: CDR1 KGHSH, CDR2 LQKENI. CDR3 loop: CASSRTGRYEQYF. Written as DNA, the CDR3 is TGTGCCAGCTCCCGGACAGGGCGGTACGAGCAGTACTTC.

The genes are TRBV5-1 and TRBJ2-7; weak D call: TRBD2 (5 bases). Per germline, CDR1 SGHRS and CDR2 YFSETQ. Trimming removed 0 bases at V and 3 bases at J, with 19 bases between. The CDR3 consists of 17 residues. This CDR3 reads CASSLGGPDSGNYEQYF. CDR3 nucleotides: TGCGCCAGCAGCTTGGGCGGCCCGGACTCCGGGAACTACGAGCAGTACTTC.

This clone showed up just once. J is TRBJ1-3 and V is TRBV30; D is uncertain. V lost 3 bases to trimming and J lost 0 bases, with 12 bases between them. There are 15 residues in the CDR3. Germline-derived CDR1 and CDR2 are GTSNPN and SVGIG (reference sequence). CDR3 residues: CAWRDRTRSGNTIYF. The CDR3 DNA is TGTGCCTGGAGAGATAGGACCCGCTCTGGAAACACCATATATTTT.

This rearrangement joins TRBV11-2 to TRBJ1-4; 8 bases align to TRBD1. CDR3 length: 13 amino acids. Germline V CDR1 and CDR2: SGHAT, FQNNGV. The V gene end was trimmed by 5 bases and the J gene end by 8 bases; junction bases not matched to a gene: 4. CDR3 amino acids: CASSADREEKLFF. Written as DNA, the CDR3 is TGTGCCAGCAGCGCGGACAGGGAAGAAAAACTGTTTTTT.

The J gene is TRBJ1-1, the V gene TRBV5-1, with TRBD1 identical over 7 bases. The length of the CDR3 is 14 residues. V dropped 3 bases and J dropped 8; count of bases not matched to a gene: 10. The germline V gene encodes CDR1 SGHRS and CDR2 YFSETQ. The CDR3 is CASSSYQGGEEAFF. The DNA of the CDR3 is TGCGCCAGCAGCTCCTACCAGGGGGGTGAGGAAGCTTTCTTT. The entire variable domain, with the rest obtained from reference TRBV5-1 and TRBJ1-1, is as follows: KAGVTQTPRYLIKTRGQQVTLSCSPISGHRSVSWYQQTPGQGLQFLFEYFSETQRNKGNFPGRFSGRQFSNSRSEMNVSTLELGDSALYLCASSSYQGGEEAFFGQGTRLTVV.

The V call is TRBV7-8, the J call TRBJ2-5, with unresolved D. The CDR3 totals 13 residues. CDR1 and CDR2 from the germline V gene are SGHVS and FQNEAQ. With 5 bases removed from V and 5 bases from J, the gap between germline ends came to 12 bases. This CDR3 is CASSPIVFETQYF. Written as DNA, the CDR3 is TGTGCCAGCAGCCCCATTGTGTTCGAGACCCAGTACTTC.

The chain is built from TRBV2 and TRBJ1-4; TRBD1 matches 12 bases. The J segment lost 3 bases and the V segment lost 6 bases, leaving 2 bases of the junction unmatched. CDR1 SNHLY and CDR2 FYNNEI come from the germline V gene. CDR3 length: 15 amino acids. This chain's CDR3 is CASRGQGAANEKLFF. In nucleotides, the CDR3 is TGTGCCAGCAGGGGACAGGGGGCGGCTAATGAAAAACTGTTTTTT.

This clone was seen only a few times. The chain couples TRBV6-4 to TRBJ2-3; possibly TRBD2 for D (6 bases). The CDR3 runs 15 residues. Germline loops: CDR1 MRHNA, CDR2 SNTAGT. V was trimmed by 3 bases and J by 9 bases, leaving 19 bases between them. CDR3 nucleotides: TGTGCCAGCAGTGAAGCTAGCGCCCCTACGGGGACGCAGTATTTT. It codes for CASSEASAPTGTQYF.

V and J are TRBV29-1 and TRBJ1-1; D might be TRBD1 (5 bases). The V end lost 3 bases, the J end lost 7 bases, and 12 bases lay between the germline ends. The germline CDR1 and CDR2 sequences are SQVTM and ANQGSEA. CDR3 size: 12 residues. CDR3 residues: CSVEGGSSEAFF. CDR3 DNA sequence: TGCAGCGTTGAGGGGGGTAGCAGTGAAGCTTTCTTT.

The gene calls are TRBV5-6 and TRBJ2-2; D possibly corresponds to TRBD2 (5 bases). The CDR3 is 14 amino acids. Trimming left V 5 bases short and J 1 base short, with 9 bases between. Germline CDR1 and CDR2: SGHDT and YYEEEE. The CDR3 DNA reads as TGTGCCAGCAGTCGAGCGGAGAACACCGGGGAGCTGTTTTTT. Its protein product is CASSRAENTGELFF.

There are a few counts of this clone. CDR3 nucleotides: TGTGCCTGGAGTGCCTCGGGACAGGGGAGGTATGGCTACACCTTC. Amino acid sequence: CAWSASGQGRYGYTF. The chain employs TRBV30 and TRBJ1-2; 10 nucleotides agree with TRBD1. V was clipped by 1 base and J by 5 bases; unmatched bases: 7. Germline values: CDR1 GTSNPN, CDR2 SVGIG (reference sequence). The CDR3 loop spans 15 amino acids.

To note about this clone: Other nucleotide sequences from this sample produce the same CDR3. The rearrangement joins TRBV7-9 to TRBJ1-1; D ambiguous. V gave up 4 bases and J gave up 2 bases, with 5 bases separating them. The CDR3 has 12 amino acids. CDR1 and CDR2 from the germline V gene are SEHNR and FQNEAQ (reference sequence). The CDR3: CASSYSNTEAFF. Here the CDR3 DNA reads TGTGCCAGCAGCTACAGTAACACTGAAGCTTTCTTT.

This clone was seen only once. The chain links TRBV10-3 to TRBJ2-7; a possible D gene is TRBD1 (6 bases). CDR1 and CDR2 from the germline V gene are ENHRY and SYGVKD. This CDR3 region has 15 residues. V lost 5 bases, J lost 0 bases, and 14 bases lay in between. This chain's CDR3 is CAISPRTASSYEQYF. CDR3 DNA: TGTGCCATCAGTCCTCGGACAGCGAGCTCCTACGAGCAGTACTTC.

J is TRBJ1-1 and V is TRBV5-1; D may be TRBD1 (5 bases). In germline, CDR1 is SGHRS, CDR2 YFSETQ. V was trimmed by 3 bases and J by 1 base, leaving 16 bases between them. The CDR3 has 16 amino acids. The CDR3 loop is CASSSNQGTGNTEAFF. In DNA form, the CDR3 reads TGCGCCAGCAGCTCGAACCAAGGGACGGGGAACACTGAAGCTTTCTTT.

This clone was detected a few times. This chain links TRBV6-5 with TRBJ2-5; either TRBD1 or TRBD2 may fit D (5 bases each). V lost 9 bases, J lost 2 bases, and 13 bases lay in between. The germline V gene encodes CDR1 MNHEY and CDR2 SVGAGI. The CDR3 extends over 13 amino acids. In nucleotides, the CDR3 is TGTGCCAGTCAAAGGGACCCTCAAGAGACCCAGTACTTC. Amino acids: CASQRDPQETQYF.

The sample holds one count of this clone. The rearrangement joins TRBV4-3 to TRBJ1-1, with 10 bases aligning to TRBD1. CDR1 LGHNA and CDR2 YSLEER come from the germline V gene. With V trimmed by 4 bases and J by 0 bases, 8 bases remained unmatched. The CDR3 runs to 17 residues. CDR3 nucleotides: TGCGCCAGCAGCCTCCTCTCGGGACAGGGGATGAACACTGAAGCTTTCTTT. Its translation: CASSLLSGQGMNTEAFF.

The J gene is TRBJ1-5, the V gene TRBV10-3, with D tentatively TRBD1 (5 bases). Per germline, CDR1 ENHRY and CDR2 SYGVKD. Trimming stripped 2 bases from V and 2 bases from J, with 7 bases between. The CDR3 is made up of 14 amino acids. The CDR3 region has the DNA TGTGCCATCAGTGAGGGGGCTCGCAATCAGCCCCAGCATTTT. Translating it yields CAISEGARNQPQHF.

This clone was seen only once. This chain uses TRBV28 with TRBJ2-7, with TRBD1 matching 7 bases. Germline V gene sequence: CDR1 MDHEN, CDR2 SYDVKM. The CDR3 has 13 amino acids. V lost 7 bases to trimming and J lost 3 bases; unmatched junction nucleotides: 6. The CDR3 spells CASMVGTDYEQYF. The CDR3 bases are TGTGCCAGCATGGTAGGGACAGACTACGAGCAGTACTTC.